Below, one T cell receptor beta chain is given with its context. The sample originates from a study of blood T cell repertoires in COVID-19. Looking at the study overall: The analysed material was cDNA or gDNA that came from T cells, B-cell-depleted T cells, or PBMCs.

In assigning cohorts, the study relied on participant-reported clinical history. Study processing details: Reference gene primer amplification gave estimated nucleated cell counts. Assay: immunoSEQ multiplex PCR; the TCRdb copy retains only in-frame clones and omits some. The V and J calls and the clone size are those of that table, but D and trimming were determined from the DNA. This table has 200,000 to 250,000 clones, 85% to 90% appearing once. Sample: PBMCs or T cells enriched from blood (not recorded which). This sequence was found in a man over 45 who had been exposed to COVID-19.

CDR3 DNA sequence: TGTGCCAGCAGCTACGGGACAGGGAATGCCTACGAGCAGTACTTC. It codes for CASSYGTGNAYEQYF. This sequence joins TRBV5-6 and TRBJ2-7; TRBD1 matches at 9 bases. J was trimmed by 2 bases and V by 3 bases; bases with no gene match: 6. From germline, CDR1 is SGHDT and CDR2 YYEEEE. The CDR3 has 15 residues.